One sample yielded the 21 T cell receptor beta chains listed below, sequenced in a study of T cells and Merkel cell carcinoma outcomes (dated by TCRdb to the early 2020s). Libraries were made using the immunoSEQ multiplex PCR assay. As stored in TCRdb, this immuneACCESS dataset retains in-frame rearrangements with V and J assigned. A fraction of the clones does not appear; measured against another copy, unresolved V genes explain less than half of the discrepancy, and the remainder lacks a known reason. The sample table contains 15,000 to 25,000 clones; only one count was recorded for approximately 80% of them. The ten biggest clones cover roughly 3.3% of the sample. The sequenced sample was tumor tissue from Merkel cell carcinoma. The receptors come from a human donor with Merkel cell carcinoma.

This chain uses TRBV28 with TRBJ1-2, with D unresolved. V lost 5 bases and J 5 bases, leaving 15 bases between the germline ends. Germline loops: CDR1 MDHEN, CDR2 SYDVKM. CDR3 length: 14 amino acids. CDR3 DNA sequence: TGTGCCAGCAGTCGGCTGGGAGTCTCTTATGGCTACACCTTC. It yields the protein CASSRLGVSYGYTF.

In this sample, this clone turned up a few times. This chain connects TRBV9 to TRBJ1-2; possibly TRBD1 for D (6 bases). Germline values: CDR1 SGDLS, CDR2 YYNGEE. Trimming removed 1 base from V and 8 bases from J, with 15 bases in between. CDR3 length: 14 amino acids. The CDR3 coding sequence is TGTGCCAGCAGCGTATCATGGGGGGCAGGAGGCTACACCTTC. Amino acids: CASSVSWGAGGYTF.

This CDR3 reads CASSPPREARPRTEAFF. The CDR3 DNA reads TGCGCCAGCAGCCCGCCCCGGGAAGCCCGCCCGAGGACTGAAGCTTTCTTT. V is TRBV4-1 and J is TRBJ1-1; the D is unclear. This CDR3 is built from 17 residues. Trimming pared 4 bases from V and 5 bases from J, leaving 23 bases between. Germline CDR1 and CDR2: MGHRA and YSYEKL.

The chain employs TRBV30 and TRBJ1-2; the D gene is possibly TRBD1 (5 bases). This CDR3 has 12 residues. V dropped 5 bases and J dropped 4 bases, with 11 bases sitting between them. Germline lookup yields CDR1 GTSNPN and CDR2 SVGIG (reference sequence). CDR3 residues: CAWDSWAYGYTF. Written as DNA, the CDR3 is TGTGCCTGGGACAGTTGGGCCTATGGCTACACCTTC.

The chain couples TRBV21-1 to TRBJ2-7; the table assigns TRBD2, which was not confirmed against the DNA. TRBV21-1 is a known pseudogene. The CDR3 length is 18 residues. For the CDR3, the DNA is TGTGCCAGCAGCGCCTCGGGACTAGCTACCGGCTTATCCTACGAGCAGTACTTC. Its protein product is CASSASGLATGLSYEQYF.

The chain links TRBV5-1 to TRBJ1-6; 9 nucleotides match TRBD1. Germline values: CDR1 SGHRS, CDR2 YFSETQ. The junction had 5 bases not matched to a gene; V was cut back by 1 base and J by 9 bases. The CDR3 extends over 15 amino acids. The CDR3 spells CASSLSGQGGSPLHF. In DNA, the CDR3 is TGCGCCAGCAGCTTGTCGGGACAGGGCGGTTCACCCCTCCACTTT.

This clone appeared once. As DNA, the CDR3 is TGTGCAAGTCGCTTAGAGTCGGTGGGCAGAAACTACGAGCAGTACTTC. It encodes CASRLESVGRNYEQYF. The genes are TRBV12-2 and TRBJ2-7; no DNA check was done on the table's D call, TRBD1. TRBV12-2 is marked as a pseudogene. This CDR3 has 16 amino acids.

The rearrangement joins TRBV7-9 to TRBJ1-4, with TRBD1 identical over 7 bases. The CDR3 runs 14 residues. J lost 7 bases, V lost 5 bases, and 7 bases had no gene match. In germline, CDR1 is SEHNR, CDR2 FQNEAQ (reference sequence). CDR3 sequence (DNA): TGTGCCAGCAGCCGAGGGGGCGGAGGTGAAAAACTGTTTTTT. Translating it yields CASSRGGGGEKLFF.

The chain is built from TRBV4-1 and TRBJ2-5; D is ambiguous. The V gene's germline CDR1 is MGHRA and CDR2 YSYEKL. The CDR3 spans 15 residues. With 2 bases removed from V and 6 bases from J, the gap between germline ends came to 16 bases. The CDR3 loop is CASSQNVGEEKTQYF. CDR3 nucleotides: TGCGCCAGCAGCCAAAATGTAGGTGAGGAAAAGACCCAGTACTTC.

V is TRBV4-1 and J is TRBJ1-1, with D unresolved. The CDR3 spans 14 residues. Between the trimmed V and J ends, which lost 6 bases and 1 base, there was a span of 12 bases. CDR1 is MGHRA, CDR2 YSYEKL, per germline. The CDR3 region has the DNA TGCGCCAGCAGTTACAGTTCCCAGAACACTGAAGCTTTCTTT. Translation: CASSYSSQNTEAFF.

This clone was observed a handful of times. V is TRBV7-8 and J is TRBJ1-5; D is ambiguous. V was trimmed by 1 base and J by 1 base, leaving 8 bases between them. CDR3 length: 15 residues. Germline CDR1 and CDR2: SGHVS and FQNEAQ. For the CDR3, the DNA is TGTGCCAGCAGCTTAGGGCCGGGGAGCAATCAGCCCCAGCATTTT. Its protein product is CASSLGPGSNQPQHF.

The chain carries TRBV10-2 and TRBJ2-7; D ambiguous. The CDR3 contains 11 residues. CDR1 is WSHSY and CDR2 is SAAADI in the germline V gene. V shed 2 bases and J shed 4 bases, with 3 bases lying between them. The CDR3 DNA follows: TGCGCCAGCAGTGAGGCGTACGAGCAGTACTTC. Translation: CASSEAYEQYF.

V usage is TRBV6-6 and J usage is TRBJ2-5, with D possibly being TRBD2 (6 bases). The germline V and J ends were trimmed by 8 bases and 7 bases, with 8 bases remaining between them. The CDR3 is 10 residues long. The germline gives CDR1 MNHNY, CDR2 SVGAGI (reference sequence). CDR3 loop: CASWGGTQYF. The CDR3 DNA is TGTGCCAGCTGGGGAGGGACCCAGTACTTC.

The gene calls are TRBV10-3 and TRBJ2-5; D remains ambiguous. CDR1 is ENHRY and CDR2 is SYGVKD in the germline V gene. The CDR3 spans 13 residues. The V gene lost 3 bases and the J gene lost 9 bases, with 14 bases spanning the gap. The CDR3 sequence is CAISDEIRKPQYF. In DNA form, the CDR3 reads TGTGCCATCAGTGATGAAATTCGGAAGCCCCAGTACTTC.

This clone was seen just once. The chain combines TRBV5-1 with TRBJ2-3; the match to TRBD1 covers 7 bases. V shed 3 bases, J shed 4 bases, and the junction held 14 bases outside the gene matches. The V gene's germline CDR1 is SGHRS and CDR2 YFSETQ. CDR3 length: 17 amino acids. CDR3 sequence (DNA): TGCGCCAGCAGCTACCCCCCTGACAGGGCAATGGCAGATACGCAGTATTTT. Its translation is CASSYPPDRAMADTQYF.

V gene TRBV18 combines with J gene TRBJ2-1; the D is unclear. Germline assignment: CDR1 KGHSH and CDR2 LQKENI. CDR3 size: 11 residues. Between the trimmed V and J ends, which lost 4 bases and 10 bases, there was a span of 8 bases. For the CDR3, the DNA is TGTGCCAGCTCACTTGCAGGCGAGCAGTTCTTC. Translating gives CASSLAGEQFF.

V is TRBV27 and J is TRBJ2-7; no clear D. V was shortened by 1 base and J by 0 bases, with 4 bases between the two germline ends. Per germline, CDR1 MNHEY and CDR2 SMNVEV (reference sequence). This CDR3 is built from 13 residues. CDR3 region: CASSLFPSYEQYF. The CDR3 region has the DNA TGTGCCAGCAGTTTATTCCCCTCCTACGAGCAGTACTTC.

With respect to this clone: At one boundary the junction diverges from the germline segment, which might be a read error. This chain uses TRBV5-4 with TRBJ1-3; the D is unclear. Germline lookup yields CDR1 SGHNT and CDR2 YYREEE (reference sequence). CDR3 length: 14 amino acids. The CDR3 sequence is CVSSLGSSGNTIYF. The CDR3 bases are TGTGTCAGCAGCTTGGGCAGCTCTGGAAACACCATATATTTT.

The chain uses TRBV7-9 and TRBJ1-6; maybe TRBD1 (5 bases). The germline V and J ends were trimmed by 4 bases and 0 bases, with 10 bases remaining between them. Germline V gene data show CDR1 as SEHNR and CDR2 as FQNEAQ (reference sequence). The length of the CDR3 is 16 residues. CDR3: CASSSTGSSYNSPLHF. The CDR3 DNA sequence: TGTGCCAGCAGCTCAACAGGAAGCTCCTATAATTCACCCCTCCACTTT.

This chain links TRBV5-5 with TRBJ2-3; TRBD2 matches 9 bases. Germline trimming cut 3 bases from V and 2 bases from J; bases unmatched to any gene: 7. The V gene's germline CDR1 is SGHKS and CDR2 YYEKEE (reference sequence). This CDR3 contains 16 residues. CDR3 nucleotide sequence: TGTGCCAGCAGCTCGATACCGGGACTAGCCACAGATACGCAGTATTTT. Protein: CASSSIPGLATDTQYF.

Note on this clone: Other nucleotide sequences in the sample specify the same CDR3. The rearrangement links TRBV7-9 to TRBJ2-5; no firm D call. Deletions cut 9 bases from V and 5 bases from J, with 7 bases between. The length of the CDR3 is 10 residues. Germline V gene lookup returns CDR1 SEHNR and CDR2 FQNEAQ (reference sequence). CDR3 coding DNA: TGTGCCAGTTCTTCGGAGACCCAGTACTTC. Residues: CASSSETQYF.